This T cell receptor (beta chain) was sequenced during a study of T cells in Graves' hyperthyroidism and ophthalmopathy. Germline CDR1 is LGHDT and CDR2 is YNNKEL (reference sequence). V was clipped by 4 bases and J by 6 bases, with 14 bases between them. The CDR3 loop spans 14 amino acids. RNA transcripts yielded amplified TCR beta CDR3 regions. First-round RT-PCR of the TCR CDR3 relied on the HTBI primer set. Using its own MiXCR run on the multiplex PCR reads, TCRdb lists one record per CDR3 protein. The sample records 350,000 to 450,000 distinct CDR3 sequences, roughly a sixth being singletons. The specimen sequenced was blood. The chain is built from TRBV3-1 and TRBJ2-3; the D gene is possibly TRBD2 (5 bases). The TCR comes from a woman in her 30s with Graves' hyperthyroidism that later progressed to Graves' ophthalmopathy. The CDR3 loop reads CASSLRIASDTQYF. CDR3 in DNA: TGTGCCAGCAGCCTCCGAATAGCGTCGGATACGCAGTATTTT.